Sequencing of this TCR beta chain was carried out in a study of tumor-infiltrating lymphocytes in oesophageal squamous cell carcinoma. TCRdb reprocessed the PCR reads with MiXCR, giving one entry per CDR3 protein. The sample records just under 20,000 distinct CDR3 sequences, around 43% being singletons. The CDR3 runs 16 residues. Germline-derived CDR1 and CDR2 are SGHVS and FNYEAQ. This clonotype was picked up one time. The sequenced material came from normal esophageal tissue next to the tumor. The chain combines TRBV7-6 with TRBJ1-2; D is possibly TRBD1 (7 bases). The end of the DNA is better explained by TRBJ2-1, so the J call may be wrong. The sequence was obtained from a male donor with esophageal squamous cell carcinoma. The CDR3 DNA is TGTGCCAGCAGCTTAGCGCAGGGGGGTGAATACAATGAGCAGTTCTTC. Its translation: CASSLAQGGEYNEQFF.